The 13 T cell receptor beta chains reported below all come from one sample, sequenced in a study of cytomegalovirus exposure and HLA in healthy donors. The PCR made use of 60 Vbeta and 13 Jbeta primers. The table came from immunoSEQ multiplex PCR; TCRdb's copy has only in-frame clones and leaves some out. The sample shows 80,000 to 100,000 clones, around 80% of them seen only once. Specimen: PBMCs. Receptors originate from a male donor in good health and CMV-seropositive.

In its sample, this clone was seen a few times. The CDR3 sequence is CASNTQGNTGELFF. Written as DNA, the CDR3 is TGTGCCAGCAACACTCAGGGGAACACCGGGGAGCTGTTTTTT. V is TRBV7-9 and J is TRBJ2-2, with D maybe TRBD1 (5 bases). Trimming shortened V by 7 bases and J by 1 base, and 10 bases separated the two germline ends. From germline, CDR1 is SEHNR and CDR2 FQNEAQ (reference sequence). The CDR3 covers 14 residues. The whole variable domain, remainder taken from reference TRBV7-9 and TRBJ2-2, is DTGVSQNPRHKITKRGQNVTFRCDPISEHNRLYWYRQTLGQGPEFLTYFQNEAQLEKSRLLSDRFSAERPKGSFSTLEIQRTEQGDSAMYLCASNTQGNTGELFFGEGSRLTVL.

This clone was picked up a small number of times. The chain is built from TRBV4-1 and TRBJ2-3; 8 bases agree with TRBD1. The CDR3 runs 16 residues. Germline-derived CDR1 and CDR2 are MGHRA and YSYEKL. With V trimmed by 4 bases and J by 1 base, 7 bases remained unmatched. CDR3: CASSRRTGTGTDTQYF. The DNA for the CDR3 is TGCGCCAGCAGCCGACGGACAGGGACTGGCACAGATACGCAGTATTTT.

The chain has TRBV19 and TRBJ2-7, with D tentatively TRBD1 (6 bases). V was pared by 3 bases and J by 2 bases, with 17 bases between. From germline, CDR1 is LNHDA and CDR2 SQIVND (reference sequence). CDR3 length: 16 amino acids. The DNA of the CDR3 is TGTGCCAGTAGTATTGGGGGCAGGGGCCCTCCCTACGAGCAGTACTTC. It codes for CASSIGGRGPPYEQYF.

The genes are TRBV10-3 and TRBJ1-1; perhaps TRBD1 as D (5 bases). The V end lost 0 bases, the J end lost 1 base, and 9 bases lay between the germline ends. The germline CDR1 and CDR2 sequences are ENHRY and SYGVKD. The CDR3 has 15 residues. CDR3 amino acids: CAISESEGANTEAFF. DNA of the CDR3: TGTGCCATCAGTGAGTCTGAAGGGGCGAACACTGAAGCTTTCTTT.

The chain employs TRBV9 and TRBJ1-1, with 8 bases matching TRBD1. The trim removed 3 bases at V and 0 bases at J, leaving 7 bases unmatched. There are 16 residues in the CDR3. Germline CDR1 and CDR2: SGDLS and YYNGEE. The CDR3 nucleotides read TGTGCCAGCAGCGCAGGCCCGACAGGGGTGAACACTGAAGCTTTCTTT. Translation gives CASSAGPTGVNTEAFF.

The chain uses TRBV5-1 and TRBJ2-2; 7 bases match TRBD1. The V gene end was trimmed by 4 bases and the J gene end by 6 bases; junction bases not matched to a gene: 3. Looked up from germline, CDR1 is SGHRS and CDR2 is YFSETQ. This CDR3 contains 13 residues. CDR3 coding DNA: TGCGCCAGCAGCCCGGGACAGCCCGGGGAGCTGTTTTTT. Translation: CASSPGQPGELFF.

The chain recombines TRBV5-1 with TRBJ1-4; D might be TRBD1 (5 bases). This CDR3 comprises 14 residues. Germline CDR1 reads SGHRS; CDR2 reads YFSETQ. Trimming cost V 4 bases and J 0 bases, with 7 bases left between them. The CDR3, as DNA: TGCGCCAGCAGCCCGACAGCAACTAATGAAAAACTGTTTTTT. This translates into CASSPTATNEKLFF.

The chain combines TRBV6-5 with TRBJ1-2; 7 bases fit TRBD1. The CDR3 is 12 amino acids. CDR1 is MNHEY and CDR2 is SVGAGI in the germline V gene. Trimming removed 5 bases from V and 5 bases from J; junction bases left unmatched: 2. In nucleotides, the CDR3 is TGTGCCAGCAGTCCAGGGGGGTATGGCTACACCTTC. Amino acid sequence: CASSPGGYGYTF.

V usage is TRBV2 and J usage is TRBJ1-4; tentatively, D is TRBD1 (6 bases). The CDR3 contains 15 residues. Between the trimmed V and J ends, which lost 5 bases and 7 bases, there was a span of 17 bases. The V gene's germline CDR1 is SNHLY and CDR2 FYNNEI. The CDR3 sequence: CASSFTGSFSEKLFF. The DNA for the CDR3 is TGTGCCAGCAGTTTTACAGGGTCGTTCTCTGAAAAACTGTTTTTT. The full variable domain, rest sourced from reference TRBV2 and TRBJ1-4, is EPEVTQTPSHQVTQMGQEVILRCVPISNHLYFYWYRQILGQKVEFLVSFYNNEISEKSEIFDDQFSVERPDGSNFTLKIRSTKLEDSAMYFCASSFTGSFSEKLFFGSGTQLSVL.

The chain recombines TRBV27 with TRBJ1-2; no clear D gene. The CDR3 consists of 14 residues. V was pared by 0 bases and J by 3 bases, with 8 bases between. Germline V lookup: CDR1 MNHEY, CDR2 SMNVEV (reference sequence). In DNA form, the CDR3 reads TGTGCCAGCAGTTTATCACCGGGGTACTATGGCTACACCTTC. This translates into CASSLSPGYYGYTF.

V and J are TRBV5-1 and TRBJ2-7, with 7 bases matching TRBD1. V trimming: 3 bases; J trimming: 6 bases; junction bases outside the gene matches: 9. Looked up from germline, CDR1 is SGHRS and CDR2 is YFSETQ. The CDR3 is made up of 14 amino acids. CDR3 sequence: CASSSTGDAFEQYF. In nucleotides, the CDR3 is TGCGCCAGCAGCTCCACAGGGGATGCGTTCGAGCAGTACTTC. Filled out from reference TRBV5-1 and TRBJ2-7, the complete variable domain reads KAGVTQTPRYLIKTRGQQVTLSCSPISGHRSVSWYQQTPGQGLQFLFEYFSETQRNKGNFPGRFSGRQFSNSRSEMNVSTLELGDSALYLCASSSTGDAFEQYFGPGTRLTVT.

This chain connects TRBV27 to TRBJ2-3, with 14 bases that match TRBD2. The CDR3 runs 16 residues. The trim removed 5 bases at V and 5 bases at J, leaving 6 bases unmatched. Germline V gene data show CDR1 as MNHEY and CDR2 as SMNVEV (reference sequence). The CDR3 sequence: CASSPTSGGAKDTQYF. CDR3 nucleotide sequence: TGTGCCAGCAGTCCGACTAGCGGGGGGGCAAAAGATACGCAGTATTTT.

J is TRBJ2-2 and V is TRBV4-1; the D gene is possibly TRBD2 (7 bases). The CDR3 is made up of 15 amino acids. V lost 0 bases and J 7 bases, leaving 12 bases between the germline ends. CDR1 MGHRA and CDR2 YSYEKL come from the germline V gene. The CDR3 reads CASSQEGGRIGELFF. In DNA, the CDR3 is TGCGCCAGCAGCCAAGAGGGGGGGCGGATCGGGGAGCTGTTTTTT.